This T cell receptor (beta chain) was retrieved from a study of blood T cell repertoires in COVID-19. Study at large: Acute and convalescent COVID-19 samples came from the United States, Italy and Spain. In each case, the material was cDNA or gDNA derived from T cells, B-cell-depleted T cells, or PBMCs.

Authors' methods: Amplification with reference gene primers provided the estimates of nucleated cell counts. Sequencing used immunoSEQ multiplex PCR; TCRdb keeps in-frame clones, though not all of them. That table is the source of V, J and clone size, and D and trimming were worked out from the DNA. Of about 50,000 clones in the sample, 77% are singletons; the top ten hold around 42%. The length of the CDR3 is 15 residues. CDR1 is SGHTA, CDR2 FQGNSA, per germline. The V and J ends lost 3 bases and 2 bases, in that order; junction bases with no gene match: 2. This sequence originates from a man aged 65-85 years with active or convalescent COVID-19. The chain combines TRBV7-2 with TRBJ2-1, with TRBD2 matching 9 bases. The sequenced material came from peripheral blood. CDR3 sequence: CASSLRGGPYNEQFF. In nucleotides, the CDR3 is TGTGCCAGCAGCTTGCGGGGGGGCCCCTACAATGAGCAGTTCTTC.